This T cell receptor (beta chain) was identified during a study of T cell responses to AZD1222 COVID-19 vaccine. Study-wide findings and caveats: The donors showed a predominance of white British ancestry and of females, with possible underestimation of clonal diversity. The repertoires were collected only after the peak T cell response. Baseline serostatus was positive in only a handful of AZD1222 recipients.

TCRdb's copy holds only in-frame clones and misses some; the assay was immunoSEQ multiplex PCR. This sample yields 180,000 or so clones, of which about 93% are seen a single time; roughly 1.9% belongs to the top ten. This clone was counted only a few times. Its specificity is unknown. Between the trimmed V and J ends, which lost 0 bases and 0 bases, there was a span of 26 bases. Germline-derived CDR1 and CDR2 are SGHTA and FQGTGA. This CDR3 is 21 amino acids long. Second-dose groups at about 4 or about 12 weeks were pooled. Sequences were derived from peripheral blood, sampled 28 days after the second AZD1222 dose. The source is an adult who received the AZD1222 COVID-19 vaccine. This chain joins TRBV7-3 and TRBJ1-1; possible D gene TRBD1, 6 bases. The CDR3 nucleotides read TGTGCCAGCAGCTTAACTAGCGGGGGGGCCCCCCCTCCCTACATGAACACTGAAGCTTTCTTT. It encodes CASSLTSGGAPPPYMNTEAFF.